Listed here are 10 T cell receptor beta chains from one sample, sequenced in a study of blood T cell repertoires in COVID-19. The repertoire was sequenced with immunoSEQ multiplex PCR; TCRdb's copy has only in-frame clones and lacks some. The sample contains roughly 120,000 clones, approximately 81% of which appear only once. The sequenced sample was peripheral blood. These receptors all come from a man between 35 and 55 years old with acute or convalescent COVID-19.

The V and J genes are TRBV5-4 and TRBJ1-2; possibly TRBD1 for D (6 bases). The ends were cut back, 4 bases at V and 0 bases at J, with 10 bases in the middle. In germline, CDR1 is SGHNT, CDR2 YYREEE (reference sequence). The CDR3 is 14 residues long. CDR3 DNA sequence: TGTGCCAGCAGCCTCACAGGGTCTAACTATGGCTACACCTTC. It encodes CASSLTGSNYGYTF.

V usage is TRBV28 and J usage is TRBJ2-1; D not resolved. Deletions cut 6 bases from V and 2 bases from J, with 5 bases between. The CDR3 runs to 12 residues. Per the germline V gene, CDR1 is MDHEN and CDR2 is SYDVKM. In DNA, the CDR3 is TGTGCCAGCAGATCTACCTACAATGAGCAGTTCTTC. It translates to CASRSTYNEQFF.

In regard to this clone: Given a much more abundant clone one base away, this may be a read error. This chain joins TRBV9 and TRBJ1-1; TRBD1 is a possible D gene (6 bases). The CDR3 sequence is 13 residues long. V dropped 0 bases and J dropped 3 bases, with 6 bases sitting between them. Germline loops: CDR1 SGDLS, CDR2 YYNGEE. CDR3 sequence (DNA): TGTGCCAGCAGCGTAGACAGGGACACTGAAGCTTTCTTT. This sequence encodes CASSVDRDTEAFF.

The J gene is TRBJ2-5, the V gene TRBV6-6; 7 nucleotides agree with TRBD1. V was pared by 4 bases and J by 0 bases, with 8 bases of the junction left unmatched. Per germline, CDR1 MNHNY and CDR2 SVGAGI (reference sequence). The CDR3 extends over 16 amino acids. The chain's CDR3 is CASSSASRGYQETQYF. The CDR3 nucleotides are TGTGCCAGCAGTTCCGCCTCCAGGGGGTACCAAGAGACCCAGTACTTC.

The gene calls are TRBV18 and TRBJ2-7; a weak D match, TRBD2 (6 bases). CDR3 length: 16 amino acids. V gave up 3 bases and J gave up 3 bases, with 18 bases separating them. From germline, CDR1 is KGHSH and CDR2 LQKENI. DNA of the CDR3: TGTGCCAGCTCACCCATCGGGGGTCGGGGAGGCTACGAGCAGTACTTC. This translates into CASSPIGGRGGYEQYF.

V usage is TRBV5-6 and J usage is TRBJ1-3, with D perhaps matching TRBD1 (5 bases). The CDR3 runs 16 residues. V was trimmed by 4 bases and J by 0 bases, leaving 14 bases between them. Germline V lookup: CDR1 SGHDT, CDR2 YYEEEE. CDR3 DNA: TGTGCCAGCAGCCCTGGGGGGTTGTCCTCTGGAAACACCATATATTTT. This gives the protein CASSPGGLSSGNTIYF. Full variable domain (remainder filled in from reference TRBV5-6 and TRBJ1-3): DAGVTQSPTHLIKTRGQQVTLRCSPKSGHDTVSWYQQALGQGPQFIFQYYEEEERQRGNFPDRFSGHQFPNYSSELNVNALLLGDSALYLCASSPGGLSSGNTIYFGEGSWLTVV.

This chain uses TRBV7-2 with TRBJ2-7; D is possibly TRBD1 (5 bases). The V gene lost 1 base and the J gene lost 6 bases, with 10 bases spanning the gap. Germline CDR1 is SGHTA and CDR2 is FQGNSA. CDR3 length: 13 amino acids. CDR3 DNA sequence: TGTGCCAGCAGCTTAGAGGGTAGGGGCGAGCAGTACTTC. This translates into CASSLEGRGEQYF.

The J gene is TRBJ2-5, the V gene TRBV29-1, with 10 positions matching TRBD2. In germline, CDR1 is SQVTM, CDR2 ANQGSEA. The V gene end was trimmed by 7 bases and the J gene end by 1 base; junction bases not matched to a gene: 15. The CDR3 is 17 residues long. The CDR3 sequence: CSADRLAGVRGQETQYF. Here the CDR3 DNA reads TGCAGCGCCGACCGGCTAGCGGGAGTGAGGGGCCAAGAGACCCAGTACTTC.

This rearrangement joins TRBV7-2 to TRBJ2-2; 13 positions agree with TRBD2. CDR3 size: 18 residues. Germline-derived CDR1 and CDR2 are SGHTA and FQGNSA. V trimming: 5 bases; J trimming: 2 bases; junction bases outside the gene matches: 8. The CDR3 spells CASSPPGLAGPNTGELFF. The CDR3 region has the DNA TGTGCCAGCAGCCCTCCGGGACTAGCGGGACCCAACACCGGGGAGCTGTTTTTT.

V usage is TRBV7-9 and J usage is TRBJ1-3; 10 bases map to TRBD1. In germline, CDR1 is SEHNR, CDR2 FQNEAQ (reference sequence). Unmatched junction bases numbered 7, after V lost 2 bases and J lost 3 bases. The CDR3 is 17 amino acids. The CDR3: CASSLWGTGERGNTIYF. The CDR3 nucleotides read TGTGCCAGCAGCTTATGGGGGACAGGGGAACGTGGAAACACCATATATTTT.